The T cell receptor beta chain under discussion was sequenced for a study of cytomegalovirus exposure and HLA in healthy donors. The study's findings and limits: In vitro confirmation showed three CMV-associated chains to be CMV antigen specific.

Amplification used 60 Vbeta primers and 13 Jbeta primers. The protocol was immunoSEQ multiplex PCR, while the TCRdb copy is restricted to in-frame clones and leaves out a portion. The sample holds nearly 200,000 clones, approximately 83% seen once. As regards this clone: The antigen remains undetermined.

This CDR3 has 18 amino acids. The germline gives CDR1 SGHNT, CDR2 YYREEE (reference sequence). Trimming shortened V by 4 bases and J by 5 bases, and 24 bases separated the two germline ends. The origin of this receptor is a boy aged 2 to 9 in good health and CMV-seronegative. This sequence joins TRBV5-4 and TRBJ1-4; D possibly corresponds to TRBD1 (5 bases). Input material: PBMCs. CDR3 sequence reads: CASSLRPTLTVPNEKLFF. CDR3 coding DNA: TGTGCCAGCAGCCTACGACCGACCTTGACAGTTCCAAATGAAAAACTGTTTTTT.